This T cell receptor (beta chain) was captured in a study of CD8 T cells in Susac syndrome. cDNA came from around 0.5 to 1 ug RNA primed by random hexamers. It was immunoSEQ multiplex PCR that amplified TCR beta CDR3 across 54 Vbeta and 13 Jbeta. MiXCR was run by TCRdb on the immunoSEQ multiplex PCR reads, yielding one entry per CDR3 protein. The sample consists of around 300,000 distinct CDR3 sequences, about 88% of them appearing once. V lost 4 bases and J 0 bases, leaving 14 bases between the germline ends. Germline V gene sequence: CDR1 MNHEY, CDR2 SVGAGI. This CDR3 has 16 residues. The sequence was obtained from a human donor with multiple sclerosis. The chain is built from TRBV6-5 and TRBJ2-3; D is tentatively TRBD1 or TRBD2 (5 bases each). The sample consisted of CD8+ T cells from PBMCs. As DNA, the CDR3 is TGTGCCAGCAGTTCCACCGGGACGCCCAGCACAGATACGCAGTATTTT. Its protein product is CASSSTGTPSTDTQYF.